These 16 T cell receptor beta chains originate from one sample sequenced in a study of shared T cell receptors in the human thymus. Using immunoSEQ multiplex PCR, the repertoire was profiled, and TCRdb retains in-frame clones only, with some absent. Of 700,000 to 750,000 clones listed, 70% to 90% are singletons. The same sample was also used in a study of human thymus T cells.

The sequenced sample was thymocytes. The receptors come from a girl less than two years old with a congenital heart defect.

This chain uses TRBV14 with TRBJ1-6; D not certain. The CDR3 has 14 residues. CDR1 SGHDN and CDR2 FVKESK come from the germline V gene. V was cut by 4 bases and J by 7 bases, with 11 bases left in between. The CDR3 reads CASSLLFGNSPLHF. The DNA for the CDR3 is TGTGCCAGCAGCCTCTTATTTGGCAATTCACCCCTCCACTTT.

The chain has TRBV25-1 and TRBJ2-5; 8 bases are shared with TRBD2. Losses at the gene ends were 2 bases for V and 0 bases for J; bases not matched to a gene: 5. Germline V gene data show CDR1 as MGHDK and CDR2 as SYGVNS. The CDR3 loop spans 16 amino acids. The CDR3 is CASSEQGGGHQETQYF. The CDR3, as DNA: TGTGCCAGCAGTGAACAGGGCGGGGGGCACCAAGAGACCCAGTACTTC.

CDR3 DNA sequence: TGTGCCAGCAGCGACAGGGAGTGTAATGGCTACACCTTC. This codes for CASSDRECNGYTF. The V gene is TRBV11-1, the J gene TRBJ1-2; 7 bases fit TRBD1. The J segment lost 6 bases and the V segment lost 5 bases, leaving 6 bases of the junction unmatched. Germline lookup yields CDR1 SGHAT and CDR2 FQDESV (reference sequence). This CDR3 has 13 residues.

The genes are TRBV5-6 and TRBJ1-4; 8 bases line up with TRBD1. Germline V gene data show CDR1 as SGHDT and CDR2 as YYEEEE. The ends lost 0 bases at V and 8 bases at J; junction bases unmatched: 6. The CDR3 has 15 residues. The CDR3 DNA sequence: TGTGCCAGCAGCTTGGGCAGGGGGCTAGGCGAAAAACTGTTTTTT. Translated, it gives CASSLGRGLGEKLFF.

The chain carries TRBV5-6 and TRBJ1-2; 9 bases are shared with TRBD1. The CDR3 loop spans 15 amino acids. With V trimmed by 2 bases and J by 10 bases, 12 bases remained unmatched. Germline V gene sequence: CDR1 SGHDT, CDR2 YYEEEE. CDR3 region: CASSFRTGANTLYTF. CDR3 DNA sequence: TGTGCCAGCAGCTTCCGGACAGGGGCGAATACTCTCTACACCTTC.

The chain joins TRBV19 to TRBJ1-5; TRBD1 aligns across 8 bases. V lost 5 bases to trimming and J lost 7 bases; unmatched junction nucleotides: 10. This CDR3 is 15 amino acids long. Germline CDR1 LNHDA, CDR2 SQIVND (reference sequence). In DNA, the CDR3 is TGTGCCAGTAGTGAACTTAAGACAGGGGTACAGCCCCAGCATTTT. It codes for CASSELKTGVQPQHF.

The chain employs TRBV6-1 and TRBJ1-6; tentatively, D is TRBD1 (5 bases). This CDR3 contains 14 residues. V lost 6 bases to trimming and J lost 11 bases, with 17 bases between them. The germline CDR1 and CDR2 sequences are MNHNS and SASEGT. CDR3: CASREPGLDTPLHF. The CDR3, as DNA: TGTGCCAGCAGGGAACCGGGACTCGATACACCCCTCCACTTT.

V is TRBV5-6 and J is TRBJ2-3; D is unclear. Germline V gene lookup returns CDR1 SGHDT and CDR2 YYEEEE. The CDR3 is made up of 15 amino acids. V was shortened by 0 bases and J by 1 base, with 9 bases between the two germline ends. CDR3 coding DNA: TGTGCCAGCAGCTTGGATTGTAGCCGCACAGATACGCAGTATTTT. Amino acids: CASSLDCSRTDTQYF.

The chain is built from TRBV7-8 and TRBJ1-1; no clear D gene. The CDR3 contains 17 residues. From germline, CDR1 is SGHVS and CDR2 FQNEAQ. The germline V and J ends were trimmed by 1 base and 5 bases, with 20 bases remaining between them. The CDR3 loop reads CASSLGTGSSGSTEAFF. The CDR3 DNA reads as TGTGCCAGCAGCTTAGGAACTGGGAGTAGTGGTTCGACTGAAGCTTTCTTT.

The V call is TRBV11-2, the J call TRBJ1-6, with 7 bases matching TRBD1. V trimming: 5 bases; J trimming: 0 bases; junction bases outside the gene matches: 13. Germline V lookup: CDR1 SGHAT, CDR2 FQNNGV. The CDR3 has 19 residues. The CDR3 DNA is TGTGCCAGCAGCGCGACAGGGATCAGGACCGTCTCCTATAATTCACCCCTCCACTTT. Protein sequence: CASSATGIRTVSYNSPLHF.

This clone was seen just once. The CDR3 reads CASSQDTLYSGVPVEAFF. The CDR3 region has the DNA TGTGCCAGCAGCCAAGATACTCTATACTCCGGTGTTCCTGTTGAAGCTTTCTTT. The chain has TRBV14 and TRBJ1-1, with no clear D. V shed 0 bases and J shed 7 bases, with 24 bases lying between them. The CDR3 totals 18 residues. Germline values: CDR1 SGHDN, CDR2 FVKESK. The complete variable domain, with remaining parts taken from reference TRBV14 and TRBJ1-1, reads EAGVTQFPSHSVIEKGQTVTLRCDPISGHDNLYWYRRVMGKEIKFLLHFVKESKQDESGMPNNRFLAERTGGTYSTLKVQPAELEDSGVYFCASSQDTLYSGVPVEAFFGQGTRLTVV.

The rearrangement joins TRBV7-2 to TRBJ2-2; TRBD2 might be the D (6 bases). The length of the CDR3 is 16 residues. Germline CDR1 reads SGHTA; CDR2 reads FQGNSA. V lost 3 bases, J lost 7 bases, and 18 bases lay in between. DNA of the CDR3: TGTGCCAGCAGCTTCCGGACTTGGGACGGGGGCGGGGAGCTGTTTTTT. It is translated as CASSFRTWDGGGELFF.

The chain couples TRBV28 to TRBJ2-7, with D unresolved. Germline assignment: CDR1 MDHEN and CDR2 SYDVKM. The CDR3 has 13 amino acids. V lost 5 bases and J 5 bases, leaving 13 bases between the germline ends. CDR3 in DNA: TGTGCCAGCAGTACACCCCGTGAGGACGAGCAGTACTTC. This translates into CASSTPREDEQYF.

In regard to this clone: A junction boundary mismatches the germline segment, possibly from a read error. V is TRBV4-3 and J is TRBJ1-2, with 7 nucleotides matching TRBD1. There are 20 residues in the CDR3. The V gene's germline CDR1 is LGHNA and CDR2 YSLEER. CDR3 DNA: TGCGCTAGCAGGTCCCAAGGGGTTAGGGCCGAACAGGGGAAGGACTATGGCTACACCTTC. Translated, it gives CASRSQGVRAEQGKDYGYTF.

J is TRBJ1-2 and V is TRBV6-5, with D possibly being TRBD1 (5 bases). Trimming left V 7 bases short and J 7 bases short, with 16 bases between. The germline V gene encodes CDR1 MNHEY and CDR2 SVGAGI. The CDR3 contains 13 residues. CDR3 bases: TGTGCCAGCAAAAATTCCAGGGAGGCTGGCTACACCTTC. Protein: CASKNSREAGYTF.

This clone came up once. V and J are TRBV25-1 and TRBJ1-1; a possible D gene is TRBD1 (5 bases). Germline CDR1 and CDR2: MGHDK and SYGVNS. The CDR3 has 17 residues. Trimming left V 3 bases short and J 1 base short, with 18 bases between. The CDR3 DNA sequence: TGTGCCAGCAGTGATTTTGGAACGCCCCAGGGGAACACTGAAGCTTTCTTT. Translating it yields CASSDFGTPQGNTEAFF.